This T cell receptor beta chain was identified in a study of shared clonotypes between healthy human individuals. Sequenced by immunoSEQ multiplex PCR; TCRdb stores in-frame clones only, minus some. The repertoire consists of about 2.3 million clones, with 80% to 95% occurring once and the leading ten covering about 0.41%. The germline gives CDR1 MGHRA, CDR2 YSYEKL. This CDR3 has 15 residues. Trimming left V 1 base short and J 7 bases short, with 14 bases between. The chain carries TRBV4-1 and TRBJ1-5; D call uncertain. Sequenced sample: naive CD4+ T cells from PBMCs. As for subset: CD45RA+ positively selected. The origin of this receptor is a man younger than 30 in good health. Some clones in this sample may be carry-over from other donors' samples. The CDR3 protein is CASSQGGARTQPQHF. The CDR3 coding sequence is TGCGCCAGCAGCCAAGGGGGAGCGAGAACGCAGCCCCAGCATTTT.